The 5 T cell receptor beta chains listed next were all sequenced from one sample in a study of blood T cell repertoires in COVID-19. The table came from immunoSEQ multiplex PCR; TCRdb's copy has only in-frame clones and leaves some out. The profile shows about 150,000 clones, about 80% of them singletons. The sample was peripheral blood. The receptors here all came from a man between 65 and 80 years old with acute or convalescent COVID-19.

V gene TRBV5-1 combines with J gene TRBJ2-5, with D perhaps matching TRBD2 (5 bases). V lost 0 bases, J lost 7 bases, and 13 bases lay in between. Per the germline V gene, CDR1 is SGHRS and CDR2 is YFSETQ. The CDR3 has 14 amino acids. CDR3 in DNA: TGCGCCAGCAGCTTGGCCGACGGCCGGGGGACCCAGTACTTC. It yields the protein CASSLADGRGTQYF.

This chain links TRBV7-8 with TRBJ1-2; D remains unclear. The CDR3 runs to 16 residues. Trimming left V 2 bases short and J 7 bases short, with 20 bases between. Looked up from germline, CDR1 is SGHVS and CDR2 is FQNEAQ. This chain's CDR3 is CASSLNGRGALGGYTF. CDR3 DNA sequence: TGTGCCAGCAGCTTAAACGGACGGGGAGCCCTGGGTGGCTACACCTTC.

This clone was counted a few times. CDR3: CASSTGTGNEQYF. The CDR3 DNA is TGCGCCAGCAGCACCGGGACAGGCAACGAGCAGTACTTC. The chain couples TRBV5-1 to TRBJ2-7; 8 nucleotides agree with TRBD1. Germline trimming cut 4 bases from V and 5 bases from J; bases unmatched to any gene: 5. The CDR3 is 13 amino acids. CDR1 SGHRS and CDR2 YFSETQ come from the germline V gene.

The CDR3: CSASPSASYEQYF. The CDR3 region has the DNA TGCAGTGCTAGTCCTAGCGCCTCCTACGAGCAGTACTTC. The gene calls are TRBV20-1 and TRBJ2-7, with D perhaps TRBD2 (6 bases). The germline CDR1 and CDR2 sequences are DFQATT and SNEGSKA (reference sequence). V was trimmed by 3 bases and J by 0 bases, leaving 9 bases between them. This CDR3 region has 13 residues.

CDR3: CASSLAGTAPQETQYF. The CDR3 DNA reads TGTGCCAGCAGCTTAGCAGGGACAGCACCACAAGAGACCCAGTACTTC. The chain uses TRBV7-2 and TRBJ2-5; 7 nucleotides agree with TRBD1. The CDR3 spans 16 residues. Germline CDR1 reads SGHTA; CDR2 reads FQGNSA. Losses at the gene ends were 0 bases for V and 2 bases for J; bases not matched to a gene: 6.